The present TCR beta chain was sequenced within a study of cytomegalovirus exposure and HLA in healthy donors. The CDR3 is made up of 14 amino acids. V gave up 3 bases and J gave up 4 bases, with 13 bases separating them. Germline V CDR1 and CDR2: SGHNT, YYREEE (reference sequence). Notes on the study in general: Donors belonging to an Asian-associated ancestry cluster reportedly showed fewer N-insertions in productive TCRs than the roughly 670-donor mean, according to what a later analysis found.

Concerning this clone: The antigen remains unidentified.

Primers: 60 Vbeta forward and 13 Jbeta reverse. Sequenced by immunoSEQ multiplex PCR; TCRdb stores in-frame clones only, minus some. The data contain about 94,000 clones, 60% to 80% of them singletons. The V gene is TRBV5-4, the J gene TRBJ1-2; D unresolved. The sequenced sample consisted of PBMCs. This receptor was obtained from a man aged 30 to 45 in good health and CMV-seronegative. The CDR3 DNA sequence: TGTGCCAGCAGCTCCGACGGGTTCAGCTATGGCTACACCTTC. It codes for CASSSDGFSYGYTF.